The 6 T cell receptor beta chains in this list originate from one sample, sequenced in a study of CD8 T cells in Susac syndrome. Roughly 0.45 to 1 ug RNA was reverse transcribed with random hexamers. TCRdb recomputed calls from the immunoSEQ multiplex PCR reads with MiXCR, one row per CDR3 protein. The table has some 400,000 distinct CDR3 sequences, roughly 85% seen once; the top ten hold about 0.12%. Material: CD8+ T cells from PBMCs. These receptor sequences come from a human donor with multiple sclerosis.

This chain joins TRBV27 and TRBJ1-6, with D maybe TRBD1 (5 bases). CDR1 is MNHEY, CDR2 SMNVEV, per germline (reference sequence). The CDR3 covers 18 residues. Between the trimmed V and J ends, which lost 3 bases and 9 bases, there was a span of 24 bases. The chain's CDR3 is CASSFLPSVAGLGSPLHF. For the CDR3, the DNA is TGTGCCAGCAGTTTTTTACCCTCGGTGGCAGGGCTGGGTTCACCCCTCCACTTT.

The chain is built from TRBV29-1 and TRBJ2-1; maybe TRBD1 (5 bases). Trimming removed 1 base from V and 1 base from J, with 5 bases in between. The germline V gene encodes CDR1 SQVTM and CDR2 ANQGSEA. This CDR3 is 13 amino acids long. The chain's CDR3 is CSVEAGSYNEQFF. The CDR3 DNA follows: TGCAGCGTTGAAGCAGGGTCCTACAATGAGCAGTTCTTC.

The chain is built from TRBV30 and TRBJ1-2; D is possibly TRBD1 (5 bases). The germline V and J ends were trimmed by 4 bases and 4 bases, with 13 bases remaining between them. The CDR3 covers 13 residues. Germline V gene lookup returns CDR1 GTSNPN and CDR2 SVGIG (reference sequence). CDR3 residues: CAWTPTRGYGYTF. The CDR3 nucleotides are TGTGCCTGGACCCCGACTAGGGGCTATGGCTACACCTTC.

The chain couples TRBV5-1 to TRBJ2-7; D not resolved. The V end lost 1 base, the J end lost 3 bases, and 8 bases lay between the germline ends. Germline CDR1 and CDR2: SGHRS and YFSETQ. The CDR3 extends over 13 amino acids. CDR3 sequence: CASSLSHVYEQYF. The CDR3 DNA follows: TGCGCCAGCAGCTTGTCGCACGTCTACGAGCAGTACTTC.

This clonotype has only a few counts. In nucleotides, the CDR3 is TGTGCCAGTAGTATTCCGGGACAGGTGAACACTGAAGCTTTCTTT. Translation: CASSIPGQVNTEAFF. The chain has TRBV19 and TRBJ1-1; 8 nucleotides line up with TRBD1. The junction had 3 bases not matched to a gene; V was cut back by 3 bases and J by 0 bases. The CDR3 totals 15 residues. Germline V gene lookup returns CDR1 LNHDA and CDR2 SQIVND (reference sequence).

The chain has TRBV30 and TRBJ1-1; D is undetermined. The germline V and J ends were trimmed by 1 base and 4 bases, with 7 bases remaining between them. Germline V lookup: CDR1 GTSNPN, CDR2 SVGIG (reference sequence). The CDR3 runs 12 residues. The CDR3 protein is CAWSDSGTEAFF. CDR3 coding DNA: TGTGCCTGGAGTGATTCTGGCACTGAAGCTTTCTTT.